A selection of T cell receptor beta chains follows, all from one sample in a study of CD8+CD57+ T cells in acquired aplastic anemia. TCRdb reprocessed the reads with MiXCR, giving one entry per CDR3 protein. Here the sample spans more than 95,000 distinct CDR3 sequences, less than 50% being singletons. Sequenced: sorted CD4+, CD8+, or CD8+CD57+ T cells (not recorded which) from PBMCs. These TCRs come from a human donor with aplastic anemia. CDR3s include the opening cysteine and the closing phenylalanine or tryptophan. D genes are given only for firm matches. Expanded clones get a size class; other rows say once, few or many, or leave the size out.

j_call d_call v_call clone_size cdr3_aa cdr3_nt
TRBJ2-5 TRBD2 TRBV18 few CASSAQRLASIQETQYF TGTGCCAGCTCAGCGCAACGACTAGCGTCTATCCAAGAGACCCAGTACTTC
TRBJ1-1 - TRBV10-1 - CASRKTANTEAFF TGCGCCAGCAGAAAGACAGCCAACACTGAAGCTTTCTTT
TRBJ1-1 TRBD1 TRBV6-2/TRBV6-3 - CASSYKLSQGGQLNTEAFF TGTGCCAGCAGTTACAAGCTTTCACAGGGGGGCCAATTGAACACTGAAGCTTTCTTT
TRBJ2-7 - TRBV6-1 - CASGRVGNSYEQYF TGTGCCAGCGGTCGAGTCGGAAACTCCTACGAGCAGTACTTC
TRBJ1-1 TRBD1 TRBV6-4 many CASSVTADRDTEAFF TGTGCCAGCAGTGTCACCGCCGACAGGGATACTGAAGCTTTCTTT
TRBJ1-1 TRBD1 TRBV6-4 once CASSASPGQGEAFF TGTGCCAGCAGTGCATCCCCGGGACAGGGAGAAGCTTTCTTT
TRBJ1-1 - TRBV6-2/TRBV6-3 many CASSYWNTEAFF TGTGCCAGCAGTTACTGGAACACTGAAGCTTTCTTT
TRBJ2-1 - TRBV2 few CASRLPGIDNEQFF TGTGCCAGCAGGTTGCCAGGGATCGATAATGAGCAGTTCTTC
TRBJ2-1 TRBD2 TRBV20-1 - CSASRASGGRDNEQFF TGCAGTGCTAGTAGGGCTAGCGGGGGGAGGGACAATGAGCAGTTCTTC
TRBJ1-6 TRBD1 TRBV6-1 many CASRADRGLSPLHF TGTGCCAGCAGGGCGGACAGGGGGCTTTCACCCCTCCACTTT
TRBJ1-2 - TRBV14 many CASSQGGFGYTF TGTGCCAGCAGCCAAGGAGGGTTCGGCTACACCTTC
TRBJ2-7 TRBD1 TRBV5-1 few CASSSDRVLAEQYF TGCGCCAGCAGTTCCGACAGGGTCCTCGCCGAGCAGTACTTC
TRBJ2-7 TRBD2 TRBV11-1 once CASSLLLGSGGPSYEQYF TGTGCCAGCAGCTTACTCTTAGGTAGCGGGGGCCCCTCCTACGAGCAGTACTTC
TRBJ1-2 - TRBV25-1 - CASSAGSGLYGYTF TGTGCCAGCAGTGCGGGATCTGGCCTCTATGGCTACACCTTC
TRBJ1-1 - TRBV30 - CAWSVGKQGGRNTEAFF TGTGCCTGGAGTGTGGGAAAACAGGGTGGGAGGAACACTGAAGCTTTCTTT
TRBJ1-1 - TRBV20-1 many CSARDPGLTNTEAFF TGCAGTGCTAGAGACCCGGGACTCACGAACACTGAAGCTTTCTTT
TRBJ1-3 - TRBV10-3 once CAIGPGGAMYF TGTGCCATCGGTCCGGGCGGCGCCATGTATTTT
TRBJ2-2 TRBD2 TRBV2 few CASSEREANTGELFF TGTGCCAGCAGTGAACGGGAGGCGAACACCGGGGAGCTGTTTTTT
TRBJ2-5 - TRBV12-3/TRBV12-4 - CASSIGDFRETQYF TGTGCCAGCAGTATCGGGGACTTTAGAGAGACCCAGTACTTC
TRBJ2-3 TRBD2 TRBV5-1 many CASSAAGAGFTDTQYF TGCGCCAGCAGCGCTGCGGGAGCGGGATTCACAGATACGCAGTATTTT
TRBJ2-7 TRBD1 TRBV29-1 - CSVELRDRDPYEQYF TGCAGCGTTGAACTCAGGGACAGGGACCCCTACGAGCAGTACTTC
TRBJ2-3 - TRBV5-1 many CASSLEGGTDTQYF TGCGCCAGCAGCTTAGAGGGGGGCACAGATACGCAGTATTTT
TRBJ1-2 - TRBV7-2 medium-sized CASSPDRNYGYTF TGTGCCAGCAGCCCGGACAGAAACTATGGCTACACCTTC
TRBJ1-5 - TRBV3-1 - CASSRGQTWGNQPQHF TGTGCCAGCAGCAGAGGACAGACATGGGGCAATCAGCCCCAGCATTTT
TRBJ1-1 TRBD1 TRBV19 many CASSMDRSGTEAFF TGTGCCAGTAGTATGGACAGGTCGGGCACTGAAGCTTTCTTT
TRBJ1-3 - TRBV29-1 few CSVGNGNTIYF TGCAGCGTTGGTAATGGAAACACCATATATTTT
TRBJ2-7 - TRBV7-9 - CASSAGTAGAEQYF TGTGCCAGCAGCGCCGGGACAGCGGGGGCAGAGCAGTACTTC
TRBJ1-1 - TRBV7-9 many CASSSRTDGTEAFF TGTGCCAGCAGCTCCCGGACCGACGGTACTGAAGCTTTCTTT
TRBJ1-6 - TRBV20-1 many CSARENLYSPLHF TGCAGTGCTAGAGAAAACCTTTATTCACCCCTCCACTTT
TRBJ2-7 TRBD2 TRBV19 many CASSIRGGGDYEQYF TGTGCCAGTAGTATACGCGGGGGGGGGGACTACGAGCAGTACTTC
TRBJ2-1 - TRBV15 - CATSRDKGGQYSEQFF TGTGCCACCAGCAGAGATAAGGGGGGGCAGTACAGTGAGCAGTTCTTC
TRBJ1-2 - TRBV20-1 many CSAREATNYGYTF TGCAGTGCTAGAGAGGCAACCAACTATGGCTACACCTTC
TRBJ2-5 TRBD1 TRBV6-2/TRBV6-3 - CASSSPGTVTGAQYF TGTGCCAGCAGTTCACCCGGGACAGTGACCGGGGCCCAGTACTTC
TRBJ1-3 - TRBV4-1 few CASRSGNAIYF TGCGCCAGTAGATCCGGAAACGCCATATATTTT
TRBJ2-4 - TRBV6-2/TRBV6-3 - CASSSHRVRAKNIQYF TGTGCCAGCAGTTCCCACAGGGTACGAGCCAAAAACATTCAGTACTTC
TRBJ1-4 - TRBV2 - CASRPGATNEKLFF TGTGCCAGCAGACCAGGAGCAACTAATGAAAAACTGTTTTTT
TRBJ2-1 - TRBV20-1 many CSARGQSAFYNEQFF TGCAGTGCAAGAGGGCAATCGGCATTCTACAATGAGCAGTTCTTC
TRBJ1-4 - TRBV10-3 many CAISEQRGAFEKLFF TGTGCCATCAGTGAGCAACGGGGCGCATTTGAAAAACTGTTTTTT
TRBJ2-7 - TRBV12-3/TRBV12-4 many CASSSRLGQSYEQYF TGTGCCAGCAGTTCCCGTCTTGGACAGAGCTACGAGCAGTACTTC
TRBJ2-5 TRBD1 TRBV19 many CASSDRGGETQYF TGTGCCAGTAGCGACAGGGGGGGAGAGACCCAGTACTTC
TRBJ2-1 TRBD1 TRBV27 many CASSAYRGKSYNEQFF TGTGCCAGCAGTGCCTACAGGGGGAAATCCTACAATGAGCAGTTCTTC
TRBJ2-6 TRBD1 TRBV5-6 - CASRDTGAGANVLTF TGTGCCAGCAGGGACACAGGGGCTGGGGCCAACGTCCTGACTTTC
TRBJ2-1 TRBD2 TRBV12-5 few CASGSGGAGSYNEQFF TGTGCTAGTGGAAGCGGGGGGGCCGGGTCCTACAATGAGCAGTTCTTC
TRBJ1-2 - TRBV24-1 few CATSLASTNYGYTF TGTGCCACCAGTCTAGCGAGTACTAACTATGGCTACACCTTC
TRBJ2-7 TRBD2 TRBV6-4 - CASPHGGGYEQYF TGTGCCAGCCCTCACGGGGGGGGGTACGAGCAGTACTTC
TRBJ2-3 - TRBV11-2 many CASSHPPGMADTQYF TGTGCCAGCAGTCATCCACCGGGGATGGCAGATACGCAGTATTTT
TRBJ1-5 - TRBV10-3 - CAIIPSGDYNEPQHF TGTGCCATCATTCCTAGCGGGGACTACAATGAGCCCCAGCATTTT
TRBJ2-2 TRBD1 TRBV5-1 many CASSRQGTGELFF TGCGCCAGCAGCCGACAGGGCACCGGGGAGCTGTTTTTT
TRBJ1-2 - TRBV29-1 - CSVDSGINGYTF TGCAGCGTTGACTCGGGGATAAATGGCTACACCTTC
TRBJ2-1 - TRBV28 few CASTSSGRGNEQFF TGTGCCAGCACCTCGAGCGGGCGGGGCAATGAGCAGTTCTTC
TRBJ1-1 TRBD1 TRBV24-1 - CATSGGTGTEAFF TGTGCCACCAGTGGGGGGACAGGGACTGAAGCTTTCTTT
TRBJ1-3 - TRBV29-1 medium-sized CSIVRGNTIYF TGCAGCATCGTGCGGGGAAACACCATATATTTT
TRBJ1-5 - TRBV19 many CASSIDGRGNQPQHF TGTGCCAGTAGTATCGACGGTAGGGGCAATCAGCCCCAGCATTTT
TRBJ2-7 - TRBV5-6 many CASSPTSTYEQYF TGTGCCAGCAGCCCGACATCTACCTACGAGCAGTACTTC
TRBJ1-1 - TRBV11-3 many CASSIRVSTEAFF TGTGCCAGCAGCATCAGGGTTTCGACTGAAGCTTTCTTT